This entry features one T cell receptor (beta chain) sequence. This may be a read error: a much more frequent sequence differs by one nucleotide. This CDR3 is 15 amino acids long. Germline CDR1 is SGDLS and CDR2 is YYNGEE. The data stem from a study of blood T cells in healthy people across ages. Every participating donor contributed roughly 10 milliliters of peripheral blood through a draw. A second about 7 to 11 cycle PCR used barcoded and J-beta primers. TCRdb re-called the 5' RACE reads with MiXCR, one entry per CDR3 protein. Here the sample spans some 890,000 distinct CDR3 sequences, almost 30% being singletons. These sequences were also reported in another study, on T cells of mothers and their children. That publication notes: Reverse transcription into cDNA received all extracted RNA, at around 1.4 ug per 15 ul.

Sequenced: blood. The TCR sequence derives from a woman between 40 and 50 years old in good health. The chain carries TRBV9 and TRBJ2-5; TRBD1 aligns across 8 bases. CDR3 residues: CASNVEGQAQETQYF. The CDR3 DNA reads TGTGCCAGCAACGTAGAGGGACAGGCTCAAGAGACCCAGTACTTC.